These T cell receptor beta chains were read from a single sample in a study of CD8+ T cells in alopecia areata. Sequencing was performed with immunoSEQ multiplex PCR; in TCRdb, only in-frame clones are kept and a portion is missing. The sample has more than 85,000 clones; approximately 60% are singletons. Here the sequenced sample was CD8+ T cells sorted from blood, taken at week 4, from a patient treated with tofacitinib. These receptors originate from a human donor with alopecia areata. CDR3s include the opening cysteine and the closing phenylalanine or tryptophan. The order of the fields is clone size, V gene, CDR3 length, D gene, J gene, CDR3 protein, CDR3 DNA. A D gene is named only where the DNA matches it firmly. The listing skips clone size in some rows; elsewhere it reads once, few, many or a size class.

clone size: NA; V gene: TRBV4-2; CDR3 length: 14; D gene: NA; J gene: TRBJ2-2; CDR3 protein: CASSHSEDTGELFF; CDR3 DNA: TGTGCCAGCAGCCATAGCGAGGACACCGGGGAGCTGTTTTTT
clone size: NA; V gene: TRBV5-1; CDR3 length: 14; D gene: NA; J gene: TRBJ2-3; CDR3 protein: CASSLDRPTDTQYF; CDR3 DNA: TGCGCCAGCAGCTTGGACAGACCCACAGATACGCAGTATTTT
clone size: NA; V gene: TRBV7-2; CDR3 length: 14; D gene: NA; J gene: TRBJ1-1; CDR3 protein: CASNLAGAITEAFF; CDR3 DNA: TGTGCCAGCAACCTCGCCGGCGCCATCACTGAAGCTTTCTTT
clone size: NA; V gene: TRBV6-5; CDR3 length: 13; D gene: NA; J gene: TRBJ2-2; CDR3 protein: CASPRRGTGELFF; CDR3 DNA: TGTGCCAGCCCAAGGAGGGGCACCGGGGAGCTGTTTTTT
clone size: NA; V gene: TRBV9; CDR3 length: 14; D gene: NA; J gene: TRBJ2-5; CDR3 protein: CASSYGGGEETQYF; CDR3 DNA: TGTGCCAGCAGCTACGGTGGGGGCGAAGAGACCCAGTACTTC
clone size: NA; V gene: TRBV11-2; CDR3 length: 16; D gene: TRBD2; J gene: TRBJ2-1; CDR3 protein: CASSSPLAGGHNEQFF; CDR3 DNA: TGTGCCAGCAGCTCCCCACTAGCGGGGGGGCACAATGAGCAGTTCTTC
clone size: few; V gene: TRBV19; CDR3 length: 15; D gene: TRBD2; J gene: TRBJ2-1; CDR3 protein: CASSIGGSAYNEQFF; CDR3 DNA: TGTGCCAGTAGTATTGGCGGGAGCGCCTACAATGAGCAGTTCTTC
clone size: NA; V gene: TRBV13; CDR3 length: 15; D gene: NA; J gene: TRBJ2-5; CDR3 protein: CASSPGDSLRETQYF; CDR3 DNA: TGTGCCAGCAGCCCCGGCGACAGCTTACGGGAGACCCAGTACTTC
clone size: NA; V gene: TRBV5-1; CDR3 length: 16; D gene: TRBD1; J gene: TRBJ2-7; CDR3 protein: CASSLNTQGAPYEQYF; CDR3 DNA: TGCGCCAGCAGCTTGAACACACAGGGGGCGCCTTACGAGCAGTACTTC
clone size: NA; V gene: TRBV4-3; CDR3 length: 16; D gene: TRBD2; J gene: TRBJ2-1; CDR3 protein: CASSQGAGGLDNEQFF; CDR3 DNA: TGCGCCAGCAGCCAAGGGGCGGGAGGCCTAGACAATGAGCAGTTCTTC
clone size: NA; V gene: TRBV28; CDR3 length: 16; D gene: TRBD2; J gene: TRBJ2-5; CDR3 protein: CASSHGTSGSQETQYF; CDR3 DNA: TGTGCCAGCAGTCACGGGACTAGCGGGAGCCAAGAGACCCAGTACTTC
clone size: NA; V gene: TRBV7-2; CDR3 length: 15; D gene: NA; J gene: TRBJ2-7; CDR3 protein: CASSLWAGTDYEQYF; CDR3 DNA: TGTGCCAGCAGCCTGTGGGCGGGAACGGACTACGAGCAGTACTTC
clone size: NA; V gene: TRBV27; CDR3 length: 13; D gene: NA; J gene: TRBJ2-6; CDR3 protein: CASSKPGANVLTF; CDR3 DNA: TGTGCCAGCAGTAAGCCTGGGGCCAACGTCCTGACTTTC
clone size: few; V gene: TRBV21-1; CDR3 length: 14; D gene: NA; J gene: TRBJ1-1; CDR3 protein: CASSAGTGGTEAFF; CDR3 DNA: TGTGCCAGCAGCGCCGGGACGGGCGGCACTGAAGCTTTCTTT
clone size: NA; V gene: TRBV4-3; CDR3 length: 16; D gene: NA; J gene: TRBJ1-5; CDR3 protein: CASSQDRAQINQPQHF; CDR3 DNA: TGCGCCAGCAGCCAAGATCGAGCACAGATCAATCAGCCCCAGCATTTT
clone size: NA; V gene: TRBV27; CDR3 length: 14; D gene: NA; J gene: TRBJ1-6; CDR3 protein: CASTSVGSNSPLHF; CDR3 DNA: TGTGCCAGCACCTCCGTAGGGAGTAATTCACCCCTCCACTTT
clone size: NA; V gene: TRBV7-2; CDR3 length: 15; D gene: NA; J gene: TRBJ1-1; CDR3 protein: CASRSTGGPNTEAFF; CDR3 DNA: TGTGCCAGCAGGTCAACGGGGGGGCCGAACACTGAAGCTTTCTTT
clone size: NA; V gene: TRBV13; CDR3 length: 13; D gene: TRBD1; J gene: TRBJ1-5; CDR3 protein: CASSLGQNQPQHF; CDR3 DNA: TGTGCCAGCAGCCTGGGACAGAATCAGCCCCAGCATTTT
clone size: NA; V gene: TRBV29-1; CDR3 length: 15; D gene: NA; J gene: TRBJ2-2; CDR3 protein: CSVELVERDTGELFF; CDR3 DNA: TGCAGCGTTGAATTGGTCGAGAGAGACACCGGGGAGCTGTTTTTT
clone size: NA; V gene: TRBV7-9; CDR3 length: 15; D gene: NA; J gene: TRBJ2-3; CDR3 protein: CASSLGVADTDTQYF; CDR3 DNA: TGTGCCAGCAGCTTAGGCGTTGCGGACACAGATACGCAGTATTTT
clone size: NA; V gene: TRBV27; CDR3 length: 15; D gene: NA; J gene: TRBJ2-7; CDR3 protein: CASSRQGSFGYEQYF; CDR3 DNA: TGTGCCAGCAGCCGGCAGGGTTCTTTCGGTTACGAGCAGTACTTC
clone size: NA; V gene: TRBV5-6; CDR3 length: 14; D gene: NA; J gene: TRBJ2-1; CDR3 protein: CASSLASTDNEQFF; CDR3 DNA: TGTGCCAGCAGCTTGGCGAGCACGGACAATGAGCAGTTCTTC
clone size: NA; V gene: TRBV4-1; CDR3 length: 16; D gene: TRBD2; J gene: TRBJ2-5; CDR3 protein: CASSQEGPGGEETQYF; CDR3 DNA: TGCGCCAGCAGCCAAGAGGGTCCGGGGGGAGAGGAGACCCAGTACTTC
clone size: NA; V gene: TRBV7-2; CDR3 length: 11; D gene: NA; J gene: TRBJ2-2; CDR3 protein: CASSLAGELFF; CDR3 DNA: TGTGCCAGCAGCTTGGCCGGGGAGCTGTTTTTT
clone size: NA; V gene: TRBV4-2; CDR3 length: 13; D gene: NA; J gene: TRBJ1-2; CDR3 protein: CASSLKRNYGYTF; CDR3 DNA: TGTGCCAGCAGCCTAAAACGTAACTATGGCTACACCTTC
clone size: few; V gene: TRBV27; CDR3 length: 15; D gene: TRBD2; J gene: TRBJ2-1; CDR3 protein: CASSSPAGGHNEQFF; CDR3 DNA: TGTGCCAGCAGTTCCCCAGCGGGAGGACACAATGAGCAGTTCTTC
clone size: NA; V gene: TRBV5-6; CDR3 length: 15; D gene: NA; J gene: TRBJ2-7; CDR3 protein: CASSVGQSSNYEQYF; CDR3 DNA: TGTGCCAGCAGCGTTGGACAGTCATCGAACTACGAGCAGTACTTC
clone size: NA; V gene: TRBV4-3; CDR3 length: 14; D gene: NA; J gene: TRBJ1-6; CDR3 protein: CASSQDHPSSPLHF; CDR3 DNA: TGCGCCAGCAGCCAAGATCACCCCAGTTCACCCCTCCACTTT
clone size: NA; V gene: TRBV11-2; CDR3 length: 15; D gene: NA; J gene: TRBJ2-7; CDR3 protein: CASSLGAGSSYEQYF; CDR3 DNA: TGTGCCAGCAGCTTAGGGGCAGGGAGCTCCTACGAGCAGTACTTC
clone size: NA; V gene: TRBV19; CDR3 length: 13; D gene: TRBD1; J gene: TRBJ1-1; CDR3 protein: CASRSHRGAEAFF; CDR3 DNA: TGTGCCAGTAGATCTCACAGGGGTGCTGAAGCTTTCTTT
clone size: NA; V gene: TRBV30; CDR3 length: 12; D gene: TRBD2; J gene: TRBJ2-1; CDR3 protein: CAGAGGGNEQFF; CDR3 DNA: TGTGCCGGAGCGGGAGGGGGAAATGAGCAGTTCTTC
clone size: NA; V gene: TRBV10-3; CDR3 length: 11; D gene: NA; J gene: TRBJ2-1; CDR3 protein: CAISESREQFF; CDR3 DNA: TGTGCCATCAGTGAGTCACGGGAGCAGTTCTTC
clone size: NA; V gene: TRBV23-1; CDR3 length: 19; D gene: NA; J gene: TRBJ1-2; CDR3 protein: CASSQSGHPKGNTGDGYTF; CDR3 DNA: TGCGCCAGCAGTCAATCGGGACACCCTAAGGGAAATACGGGGGATGGCTACACCTTC
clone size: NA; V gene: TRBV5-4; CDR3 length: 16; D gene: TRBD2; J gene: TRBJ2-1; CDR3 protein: CASSLGTSGPQSEQFF; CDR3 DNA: TGTGCCAGCAGCTTAGGGACTAGCGGCCCTCAGAGTGAGCAGTTCTTC
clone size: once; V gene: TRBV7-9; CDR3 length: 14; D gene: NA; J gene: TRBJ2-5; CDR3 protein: CASSPVQGQETQYF; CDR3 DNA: TGTGCCAGCAGCCCGGTTCAGGGGCAAGAGACCCAGTACTTC
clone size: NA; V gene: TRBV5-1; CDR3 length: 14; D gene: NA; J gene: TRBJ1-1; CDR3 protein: CASSLWGADTEAFF; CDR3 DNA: TGCGCCAGCAGCTTGTGGGGAGCGGACACTGAAGCTTTCTTT
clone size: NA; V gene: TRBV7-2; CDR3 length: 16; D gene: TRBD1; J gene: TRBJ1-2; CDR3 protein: CASSSPRDRGEHGYTF; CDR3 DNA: TGTGCCAGCAGCTCCCCTCGGGACAGGGGAGAGCATGGCTACACCTTC
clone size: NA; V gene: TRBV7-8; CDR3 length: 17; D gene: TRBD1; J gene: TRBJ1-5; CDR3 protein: CASSADGTGDDNQPQHF; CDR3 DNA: TGTGCCAGCAGCGCGGACGGGACAGGAGATGACAATCAGCCCCAGCATTTT
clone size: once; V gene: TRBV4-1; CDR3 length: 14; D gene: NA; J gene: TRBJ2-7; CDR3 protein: CASSQESSWGEQYF; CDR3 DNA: TGCGCCAGCAGCCAAGAGAGCTCGTGGGGCGAGCAGTACTTC
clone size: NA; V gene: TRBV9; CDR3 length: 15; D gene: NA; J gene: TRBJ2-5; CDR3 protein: CASSPTGNLPETQYF; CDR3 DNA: TGTGCCAGCAGCCCCACAGGGAATCTCCCAGAGACCCAGTACTTC
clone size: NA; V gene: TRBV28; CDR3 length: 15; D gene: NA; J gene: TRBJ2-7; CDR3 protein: CASSRDGGSSYEQYF; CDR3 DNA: TGTGCCAGCAGCCGGGACGGCGGTAGCTCCTACGAGCAGTACTTC
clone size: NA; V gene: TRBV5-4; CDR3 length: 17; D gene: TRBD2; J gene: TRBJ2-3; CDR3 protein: CASSSEPGLASTDTQYF; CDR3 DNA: TGTGCCAGCAGCTCCGAGCCGGGACTAGCAAGCACAGATACGCAGTATTTT
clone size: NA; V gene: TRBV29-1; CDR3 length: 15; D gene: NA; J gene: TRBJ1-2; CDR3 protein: CSVLSPGHPGEGYTF; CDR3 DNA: TGCAGCGTCCTCAGCCCCGGCCACCCCGGGGAAGGCTACACCTTC
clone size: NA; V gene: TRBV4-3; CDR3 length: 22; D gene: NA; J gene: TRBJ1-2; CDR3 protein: CASSQDWATTGGVGPFPHGYTF; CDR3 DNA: TGCGCCAGCAGCCAAGATTGGGCGACCACGGGGGGAGTTGGTCCCTTCCCTCATGGCTACACCTTC
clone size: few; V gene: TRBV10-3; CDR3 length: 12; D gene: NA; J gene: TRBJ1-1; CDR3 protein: CATGTGNTEAFF; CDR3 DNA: TGTGCCACCGGAACAGGGAACACTGAAGCTTTCTTT
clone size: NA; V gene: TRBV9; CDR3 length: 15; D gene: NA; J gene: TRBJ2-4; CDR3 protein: CASSAGDGFKNIQYF; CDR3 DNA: TGTGCCAGCAGCGCGGGGGACGGGTTTAAAAACATTCAGTACTTC
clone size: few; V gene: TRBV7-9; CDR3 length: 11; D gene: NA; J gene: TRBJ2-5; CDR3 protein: CASSDQETQYF; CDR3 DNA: TGTGCCAGCAGCGACCAAGAGACCCAGTACTTC